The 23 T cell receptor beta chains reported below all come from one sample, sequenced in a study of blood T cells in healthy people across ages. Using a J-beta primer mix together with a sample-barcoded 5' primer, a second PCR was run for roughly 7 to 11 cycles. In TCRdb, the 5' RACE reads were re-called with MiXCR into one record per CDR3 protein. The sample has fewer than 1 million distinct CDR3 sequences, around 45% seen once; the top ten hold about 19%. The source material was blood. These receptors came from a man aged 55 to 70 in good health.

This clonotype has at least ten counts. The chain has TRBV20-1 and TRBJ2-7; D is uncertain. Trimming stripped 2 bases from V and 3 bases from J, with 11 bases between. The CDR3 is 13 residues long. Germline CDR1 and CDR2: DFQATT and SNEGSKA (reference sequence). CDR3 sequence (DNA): TGCAGTGCTAGAAAATCCTTCGGCTACGAGCAGTACTTC. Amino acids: CSARKSFGYEQYF.

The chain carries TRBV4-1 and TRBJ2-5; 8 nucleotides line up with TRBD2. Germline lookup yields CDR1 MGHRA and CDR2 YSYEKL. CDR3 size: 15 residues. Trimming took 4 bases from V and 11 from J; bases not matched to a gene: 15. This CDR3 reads CASSPSGTSFGAQYF. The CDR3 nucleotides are TGCGCCAGCAGCCCATCCGGGACTAGTTTCGGTGCGCAGTACTTC.

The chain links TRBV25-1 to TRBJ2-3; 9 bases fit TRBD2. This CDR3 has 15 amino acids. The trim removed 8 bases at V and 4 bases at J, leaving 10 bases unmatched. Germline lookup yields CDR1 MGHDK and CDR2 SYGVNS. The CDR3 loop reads CASGNLAGFSDTQYF. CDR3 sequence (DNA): TGTGCCAGCGGAAATCTAGCGGGGTTCTCAGATACGCAGTATTTT.

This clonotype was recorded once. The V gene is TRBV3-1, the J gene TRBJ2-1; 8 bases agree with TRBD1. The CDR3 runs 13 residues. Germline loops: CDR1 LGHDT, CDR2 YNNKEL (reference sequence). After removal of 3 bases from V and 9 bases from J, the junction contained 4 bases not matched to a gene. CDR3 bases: TGTGCCAGCAGCCACCAGGGGGCTAGTGAGCAGTTCTTC. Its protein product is CASSHQGASEQFF.

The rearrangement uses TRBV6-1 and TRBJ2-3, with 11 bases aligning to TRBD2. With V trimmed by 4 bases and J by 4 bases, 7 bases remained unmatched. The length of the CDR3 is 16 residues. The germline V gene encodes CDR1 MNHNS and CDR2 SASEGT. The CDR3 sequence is CASSGLSGGAPDTQYF. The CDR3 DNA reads TGTGCCAGCAGTGGCCTTAGCGGGGGGGCTCCAGATACGCAGTATTTT.

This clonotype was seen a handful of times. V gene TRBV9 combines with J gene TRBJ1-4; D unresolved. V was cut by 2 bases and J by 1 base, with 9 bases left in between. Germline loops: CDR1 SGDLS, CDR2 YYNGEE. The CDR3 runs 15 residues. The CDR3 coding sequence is TGTGCCAGCAGCGTGGTGGGAGGAACTAATGAAAAACTGTTTTTT. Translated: CASSVVGGTNEKLFF.

CDR3 nucleotides: TGTGCCATCAGGGAGGACGGATTCGAGCAGTTCTTC. Its protein is CAIREDGFEQFF. The rearrangement joins TRBV10-3 to TRBJ2-1; D perhaps matches TRBD2 (5 bases). The CDR3 contains 12 residues. V gave up 6 bases and J gave up 10 bases, with 13 bases separating them. Germline CDR1 ENHRY, CDR2 SYGVKD.

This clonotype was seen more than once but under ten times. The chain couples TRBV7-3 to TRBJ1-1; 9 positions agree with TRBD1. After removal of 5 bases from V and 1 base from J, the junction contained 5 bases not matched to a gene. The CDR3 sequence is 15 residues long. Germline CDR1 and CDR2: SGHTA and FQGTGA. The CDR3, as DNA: TGTGCCAGCAGCCCCGGGACAGGGTCGAACACTGAAGCTTTCTTT. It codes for CASSPGTGSNTEAFF.

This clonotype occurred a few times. CDR3 DNA: TGTGCCACCAGCAGCTTATCACAGGGGCTTGTCTATGGCTACACCTTC. It translates to CATSSLSQGLVYGYTF. The chain carries TRBV15 and TRBJ1-2, with 7 nucleotides matching TRBD1. The ends lost 3 bases at V and 4 bases at J; junction bases unmatched: 11. Germline V gene data show CDR1 as LNHNV and CDR2 as YYDKDF (reference sequence). This CDR3 comprises 16 residues.

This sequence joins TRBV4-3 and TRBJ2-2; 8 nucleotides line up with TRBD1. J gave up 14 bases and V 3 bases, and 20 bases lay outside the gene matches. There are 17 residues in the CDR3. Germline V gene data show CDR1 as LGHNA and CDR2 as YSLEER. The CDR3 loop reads CASSQGPGTGHIQDLFF. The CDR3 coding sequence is TGCGCCAGCAGCCAGGGTCCCGGGACAGGCCACATACAGGATCTGTTTTTT.

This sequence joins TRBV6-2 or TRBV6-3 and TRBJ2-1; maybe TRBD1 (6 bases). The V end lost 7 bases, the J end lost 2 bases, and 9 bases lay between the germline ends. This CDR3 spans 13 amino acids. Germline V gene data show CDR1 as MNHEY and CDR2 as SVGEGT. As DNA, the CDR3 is TGTGCCAGCACCAAGGGGGCCTACAATGAGCAGTTCTTC. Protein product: CASTKGAYNEQFF.

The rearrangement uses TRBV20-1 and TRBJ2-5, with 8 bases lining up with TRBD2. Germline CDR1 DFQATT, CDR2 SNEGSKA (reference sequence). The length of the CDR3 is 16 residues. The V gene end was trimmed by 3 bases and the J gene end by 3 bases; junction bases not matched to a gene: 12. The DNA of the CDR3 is TGCAGTGCTAGTTTACCCGGCGGGGGGAAAGAAGAGACCCAGTACTTC. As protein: CSASLPGGGKEETQYF.

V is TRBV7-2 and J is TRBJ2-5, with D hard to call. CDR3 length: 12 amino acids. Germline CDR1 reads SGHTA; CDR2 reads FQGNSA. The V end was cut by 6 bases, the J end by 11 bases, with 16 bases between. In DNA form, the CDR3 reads TGTGCCAGCAGTCTGTTAATCGGTGAGCAGTACTTC. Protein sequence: CASSLLIGEQYF. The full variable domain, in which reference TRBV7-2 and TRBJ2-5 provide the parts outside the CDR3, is GAGVSQSPSNKVTEKGKDVELRCDPISGHTALYWYRQSLGQGLEFLIYFQGNSAPDKSGLPSDRFSAERTGGSVSTLTIQRTQQEDSAVYLCASSLLIGEQYFGPGTRLLVL.

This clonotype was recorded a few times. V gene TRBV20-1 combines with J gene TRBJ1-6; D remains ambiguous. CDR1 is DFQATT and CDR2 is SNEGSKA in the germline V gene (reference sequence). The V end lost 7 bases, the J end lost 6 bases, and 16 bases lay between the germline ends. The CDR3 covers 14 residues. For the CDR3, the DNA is TGCAGTGTCAACAAGAAGGACGGTAATTCACCCCTCCACTTT. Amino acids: CSVNKKDGNSPLHF.

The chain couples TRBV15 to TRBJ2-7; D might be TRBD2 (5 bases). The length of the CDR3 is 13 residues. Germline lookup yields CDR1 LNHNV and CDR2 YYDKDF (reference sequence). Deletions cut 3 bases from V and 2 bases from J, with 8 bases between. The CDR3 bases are TGTGCCACCAGCAGGGGAGAGACCTACGAGCAGTACTTC. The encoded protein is CATSRGETYEQYF. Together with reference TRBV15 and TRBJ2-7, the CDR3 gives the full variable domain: DAMVIQNPRYQVTQFGKPVTLSCSQTLNHNVMYWYQQKSSQAPKLLFHYYDKDFNNEADTPDNFQSRRPNTSFCFLDIRSPGLGDTAMYLCATSRGETYEQYFGPGTRLTVT.

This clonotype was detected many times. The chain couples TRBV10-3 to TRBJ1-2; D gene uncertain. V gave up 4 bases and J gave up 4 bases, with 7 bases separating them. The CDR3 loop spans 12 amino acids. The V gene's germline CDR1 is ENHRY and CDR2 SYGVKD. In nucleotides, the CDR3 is TGTGCCATCAGTGCCGGCACCTATGGCTACACCTTC. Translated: CAISAGTYGYTF.

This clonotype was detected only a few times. CDR3 amino acids: CSANRQGAGETQYF. In nucleotides, the CDR3 is TGCAGTGCTAACCGTCAGGGGGCCGGTGAGACCCAGTACTTC. The chain uses TRBV20-1 and TRBJ2-5; 8 nucleotides line up with TRBD1. The CDR3 consists of 14 residues. Looked up from germline, CDR1 is DFQATT and CDR2 is SNEGSKA (reference sequence). V shed 4 bases, J shed 5 bases, and the junction held 9 bases outside the gene matches.

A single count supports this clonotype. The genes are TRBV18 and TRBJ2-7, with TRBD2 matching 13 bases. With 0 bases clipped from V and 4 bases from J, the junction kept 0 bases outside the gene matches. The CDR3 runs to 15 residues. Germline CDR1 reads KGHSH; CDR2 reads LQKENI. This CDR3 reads CASSPPGLAGYEQYF. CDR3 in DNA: TGTGCCAGCTCACCACCGGGACTAGCGGGGTACGAGCAGTACTTC.

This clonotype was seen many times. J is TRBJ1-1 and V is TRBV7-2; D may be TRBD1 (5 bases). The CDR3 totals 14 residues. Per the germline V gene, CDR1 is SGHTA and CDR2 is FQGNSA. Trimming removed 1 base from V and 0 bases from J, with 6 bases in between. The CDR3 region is CASSLDRLNTEAFF. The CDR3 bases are TGTGCCAGCAGCTTAGACAGGTTGAACACTGAAGCTTTCTTT.

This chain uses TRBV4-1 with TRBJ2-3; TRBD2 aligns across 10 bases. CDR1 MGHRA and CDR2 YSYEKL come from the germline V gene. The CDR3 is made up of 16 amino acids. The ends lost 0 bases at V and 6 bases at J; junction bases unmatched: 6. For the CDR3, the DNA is TGCGCCAGCAGCCAAGATCCTAGCGGGGGTGGGGATACGCAGTATTTT. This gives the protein CASSQDPSGGGDTQYF.

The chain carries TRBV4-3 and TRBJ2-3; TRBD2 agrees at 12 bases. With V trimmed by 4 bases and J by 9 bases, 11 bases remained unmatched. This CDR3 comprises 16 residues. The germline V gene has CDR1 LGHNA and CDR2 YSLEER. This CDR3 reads CASSPALAGGPGTQYF. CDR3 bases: TGCGCCAGCAGCCCAGCACTAGCGGGGGGCCCGGGGACGCAGTATTTT.

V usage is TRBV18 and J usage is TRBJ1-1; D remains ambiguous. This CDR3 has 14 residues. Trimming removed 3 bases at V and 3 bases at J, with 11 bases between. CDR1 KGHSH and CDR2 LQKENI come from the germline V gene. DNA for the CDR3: TGTGCCAGCTCACCCCTCAGTGGGGACACTGAAGCTTTCTTT. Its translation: CASSPLSGDTEAFF.

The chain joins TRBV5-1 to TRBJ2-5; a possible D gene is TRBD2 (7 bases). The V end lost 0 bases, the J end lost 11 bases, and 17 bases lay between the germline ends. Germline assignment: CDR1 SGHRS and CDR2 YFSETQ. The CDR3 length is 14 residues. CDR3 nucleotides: TGCGCCAGCAGCTTGGCAGGGGACTACGATGAGCAGTACTTC. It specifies CASSLAGDYDEQYF.